This T cell receptor (beta chain) was identified during a study of T cells after yellow fever vaccination. This clonotype was detected only a few times. They built TCR cDNA with 5'RACE template switching, a step that put in a universal primer site and UMIs. TCRdb fed the 5' RACE reads into MiXCR, producing one record per CDR3 protein. Altogether about 630,000 distinct CDR3 sequences are present, around 12% being singletons, with the ten largest covering about 15%. CDR1 and CDR2 (germline): MDHEN, SYDVKM. This CDR3 comprises 16 residues. V lost 5 bases and J 0 bases, leaving 14 bases between the germline ends.

The V and J genes are TRBV28 and TRBJ2-1, with D maybe TRBD2 (7 bases). Here the sequenced sample was PBMCs, taken on the day of the yellow fever booster vaccination. The TCR was taken from a man aged 25-45 years who received the YFV17D yellow fever vaccine. The CDR3 region has the DNA TGTGCCAGCAGTAGGGGAGGGACAAGCTCCTACAATGAGCAGTTCTTC. Residues: CASSRGGTSSYNEQFF.